The clone carrying this TCR beta chain came up many times. Its antigen is undetermined. The entire patient cohort was treatment-naive prior to thyroid surgery. This record belongs to a study of metastatic and nonmetastatic thyroid tumors. Looking at the study overall: Blood and tumor or nodule tissue repertoires from malignant and benign thyroid patients were compared.

Germline CDR1 reads LNHNV; CDR2 reads YYDKDF (reference sequence). CDR3 length: 13 amino acids. V was cut by 1 base and J by 2 bases, with 5 bases left in between. In the original workflow: Clinicopathological groups of papillary thyroid cancer showed CDR3 differences that were used to build a distant-metastasis classifier. TCRdb re-analyzed the PCR reads using MiXCR. TCRdb, not the authors, supplied the V and J calls. The data hold tens of thousands of clones, with about 4% observed a single time. Findings and limits, study-wide: Patients with malignant thyroid tumors reportedly had significantly higher TCR beta diversity than those with benign nodules, in blood and tumor.

J is TRBJ1-1 and V is TRBV15; D gene ambiguous. Sequencing input: blood. The receptor was derived from a female donor with papillary thyroid cancer or a benign thyroid nodule (not recorded which). Some clones in this sample may be carry-over from other donors' samples. The CDR3 region is CATSRGRNTEAFF. CDR3 nucleotides: TGTGCCACCAGCAGAGGACGTAACACTGAAGCTTTCTTT.